The source of this T cell receptor (beta chain) is a study of T-cell reconstitution after alpha-beta-depleted transplantation in children (dated by TCRdb to about 2016). Study-level background: Using TCR repertoire profiling, the study followed T-cell immune reconstitution in a quantitative way in children after TCRalphabeta/CD19-depleted allogeneic hematopoietic cell transplantation.

The CDR3 starts with the cysteine, ends with the phenylalanine, and has 14 residues. Solely the CDR3 DNA is kept, with 42 bases framed from the first base. From a lookup of the germline V gene, CDR1 and CDR2 are SGDLS and YYNGEE. At the junction V is shortened by 0 bases and J by 3 bases, with 8 bases in between. As regards this clonotype: This receptor's antigen is unknown. Within one base of it there is no much larger clone, and no base qualities were kept.

Receptor amplification or capture employed PCR. Sequencing was carried out with an Illumina HiSeq 2500. To normalize quantification of the TCRbeta repertoire, the TCR libraries were built with molecular barcoding that relied on unique molecular identifiers. TCRdb passed the public sequencing reads through fastp at Q25 and MiXCR, retaining productive beta sequences. Every entry covers one CDR3 protein and lists the most common genes and DNA from its rows. Within this sample are about 20,000 distinct CDR3 sequences, with approximately 11% of them counted one time only. The top ten clones comprise around 23% of the sample.

This clonotype originated in a human donor who donated a stem cell graft to a child with chronic granulomatous disease. This sample comprised PBMCs from the stem cell graft donor, obtained from the stem cell graft. In this chain, TRBV9 is recombined with TRBJ2-3; the D gene cannot be resolved reliably. CDR3 loop: CASSVAITTDTQYF. The nucleotide sequence reads as follows: TGTGCCAGCAGCGTAGCAATCACTACAGATACGCAGTATTTT.